Following are 27 T cell receptor beta chains from one sample sequenced in a study of coeliac disease. Clones were sequenced by immunoSEQ multiplex PCR, and TCRdb holds only the in-frame ones, with some missing. This sample carries 4,000 to 5,000 clones, 62% of them seen once, and the ten largest clones take 11%. Sequenced: lamina propria lymphocytes from the gut. These receptors were obtained from a woman between 65 and 79 years old with celiac disease.

This clone was recorded a few times. This rearrangement joins TRBV7-9 to TRBJ2-6; 8 bases match TRBD1. The CDR3 extends over 18 amino acids. V trimming: 0 bases; J trimming: 1 base; junction bases outside the gene matches: 5. Per germline, CDR1 SEHNR and CDR2 FQNEAQ (reference sequence). For the CDR3, the DNA is TGTGCCAGCAGCTTAGCCAGGGGGCAAAAATCTGGGGCCAACGTCCTGACTTTC. It yields the protein CASSLARGQKSGANVLTF.

The J gene is TRBJ2-3, the V gene TRBV19; tentatively, D is TRBD1 (6 bases). Trimming shortened V by 6 bases and J by 3 bases, and 10 bases separated the two germline ends. Germline assignment: CDR1 LNHDA and CDR2 SQIVND (reference sequence). The CDR3 runs to 13 residues. In DNA form, the CDR3 reads TGTGCCAGTAGCCCCACAGGGACAGATACGCAGTATTTT. Translating it yields CASSPTGTDTQYF.

The chain uses TRBV5-1 and TRBJ2-1, with a weak D call TRBD2 (5 bases). Germline-derived CDR1 and CDR2 are SGHRS and YFSETQ. V dropped 4 bases and J dropped 10 bases, with 9 bases sitting between them. The CDR3 runs 11 residues. In DNA form, the CDR3 reads TGCGCCAGCAGCGTGGGAGCGGAGCAGTTCTTC. Residues: CASSVGAEQFF.

The gene calls are TRBV7-9 and TRBJ1-2; D call uncertain. V shed 5 bases and J shed 8 bases, with 15 bases lying between them. Germline V gives CDR1 SEHNR, CDR2 FQNEAQ (reference sequence). The CDR3 consists of 13 residues. The CDR3 loop is CASSLRTGGGYTF. CDR3 in DNA: TGTGCCAGCAGCCTCCGGACTGGAGGGGGCTACACCTTC. Together with reference TRBV7-9 and TRBJ1-2, the CDR3 gives the full variable domain: DTGVSQNPRHKITKRGQNVTFRCDPISEHNRLYWYRQTLGQGPEFLTYFQNEAQLEKSRLLSDRFSAERPKGSFSTLEIQRTEQGDSAMYLCASSLRTGGGYTFGSGTRLTVV.

The rearrangement links TRBV7-9 to TRBJ1-2; no definite D call. The germline gives CDR1 SEHNR, CDR2 FQNEAQ (reference sequence). The CDR3 length is 14 residues. The V end lost 3 bases, the J end lost 1 base, and 9 bases lay between the germline ends. CDR3 nucleotides: TGTGCCAGCAGCTTTACAGCCGTTAACTATGGCTACACCTTC. Its translation is CASSFTAVNYGYTF.

The chain has TRBV27 and TRBJ1-2; 7 bases match TRBD1. Germline CDR1 MNHEY, CDR2 SMNVEV (reference sequence). The CDR3 is 13 amino acids. Unmatched junction bases numbered 1, after V lost 4 bases and J lost 2 bases. This chain's CDR3 is CASSSGQNYGYTF. The CDR3 nucleotides are TGTGCCAGCAGTTCGGGACAGAACTATGGCTACACCTTC.

The chain uses TRBV19 and TRBJ1-6; weak D call: TRBD1 (6 bases). V was pared by 0 bases and J by 7 bases, with 16 bases between. Germline assignment: CDR1 LNHDA and CDR2 SQIVND (reference sequence). The CDR3 is 17 amino acids. The CDR3 spells CASSIDEPAGANSPLHF. CDR3 nucleotides: TGTGCCAGTAGTATAGATGAGCCCGCAGGGGCGAATTCACCCCTCCACTTT. The complete variable domain, with remaining parts taken from reference TRBV19 and TRBJ1-6, reads DGGITQSPKYLFRKEGQNVTLSCEQNLNHDAMYWYRQDPGQGLRLIYYSQIVNDFQKGDIAEGYSVSREKKESFPLTVTSAQKNPTAFYLCASSIDEPAGANSPLHFGNGTRLTVT.

V usage is TRBV10-3 and J usage is TRBJ2-3; D is unclear. V shed 2 bases and J shed 4 bases, with 4 bases lying between them. Per germline, CDR1 ENHRY and CDR2 SYGVKD. CDR3 length: 12 amino acids. For the CDR3, the DNA is TGTGCCATCAGTGAGCGGGCAGATACGCAGTATTTT. Protein product: CAISERADTQYF.

The chain links TRBV11-2 to TRBJ2-1; the D gene is possibly TRBD2 (6 bases). V was clipped by 0 bases and J by 8 bases, with 8 bases between them. Germline V gives CDR1 SGHAT, CDR2 FQNNGV. This CDR3 contains 13 residues. Written as DNA, the CDR3 is TGTGCCAGCAGCTTAGAACTAGCCGATGAGCAGTTCTTC. Amino acids: CASSLELADEQFF.

The rearrangement joins TRBV27 to TRBJ2-1; 8 bases are shared with TRBD2. The V and J ends lost 7 bases and 2 bases, in that order; junction bases with no gene match: 4. In germline, CDR1 is MNHEY, CDR2 SMNVEV (reference sequence). This CDR3 comprises 14 residues. CDR3 sequence (DNA): TGTGCCAGCAACTCGGGGGGGCCCTACAATGAGCAGTTCTTC. The encoded protein is CASNSGGPYNEQFF.

J is TRBJ2-1 and V is TRBV7-2; D is perhaps TRBD2 (5 bases). Trimming left V 2 bases short and J 1 base short, with 12 bases between. CDR1 is SGHTA and CDR2 is FQGNSA in the germline V gene. The CDR3 totals 16 residues. Here the CDR3 reads CASSLNPGSSYNEQFF. The CDR3 DNA sequence: TGTGCCAGCAGCTTAAATCCGGGGAGTTCCTACAATGAGCAGTTCTTC.

The chain's CDR3 is CASSVWTSGGAAGEQFF. The CDR3, as DNA: TGTGCCAGCAGCGTCTGGACTAGCGGGGGGGCCGCGGGTGAGCAGTTCTTC. V is TRBV4-2 and J is TRBJ2-1, with 15 bases identical to TRBD2. In germline, CDR1 is LGHNA, CDR2 YNFKEQ. V lost 5 bases to trimming and J lost 9 bases; unmatched junction nucleotides: 11. The length of the CDR3 is 17 residues.

This CDR3 reads CASSSPRAGAYNEQFF. The CDR3 region has the DNA TGTGCCAGCAGTTCCCCCCGGGCGGGGGCCTACAATGAGCAGTTCTTC. V gene TRBV6-6 combines with J gene TRBJ2-1; 7 bases align to TRBD2. V lost 4 bases to trimming and J lost 2 bases; unmatched junction nucleotides: 8. CDR3 size: 16 residues. Germline loops: CDR1 MNHNY, CDR2 SVGAGI (reference sequence).

This clone was seen a handful of times. This chain uses TRBV11-2 with TRBJ2-3, with TRBD1 matching over 9 bases. The CDR3 covers 15 residues. From germline, CDR1 is SGHAT and CDR2 FQNNGV. The ends lost 5 bases at V and 1 base at J; junction bases unmatched: 4. CDR3 sequence (DNA): TGTGCCAGCAGCGACAGGGGGAGACGCACAGATACGCAGTATTTT. Amino acid sequence: CASSDRGRRTDTQYF.

The chain employs TRBV5-1 and TRBJ2-7; 10 bases agree with TRBD2. Germline CDR1 SGHRS, CDR2 YFSETQ. With V trimmed by 4 bases and J by 7 bases, 11 bases remained unmatched. The CDR3 loop spans 15 amino acids. The CDR3, as DNA: TGCGCCAGCAGCGCCAGCGGGGGGGCCGGTTGGGAGCAGTACTTC. Encoded protein: CASSASGGAGWEQYF.

The rearrangement joins TRBV19 to TRBJ1-1; no clear D. Germline V gene lookup returns CDR1 LNHDA and CDR2 SQIVND (reference sequence). Trimming left V 3 bases short and J 0 bases short, with 11 bases between. This CDR3 spans 15 amino acids. This CDR3 reads CASSIGLSMNTEAFF. In nucleotides, the CDR3 is TGTGCCAGTAGTATTGGACTCTCCATGAACACTGAAGCTTTCTTT.

The chain has TRBV6-1 and TRBJ1-1; 8 bases are shared with TRBD1. Germline CDR1 is MNHNS and CDR2 is SASEGT. Trimming cost V 6 bases and J 6 bases; bases outside gene matches: 9. The CDR3 runs to 14 residues. CDR3: CASRPRQGIAEAFF. The CDR3 DNA follows: TGTGCCAGCAGACCTCGACAGGGGATCGCTGAAGCTTTCTTT.

This clone was observed a handful of times. The chain uses TRBV19 and TRBJ1-1; TRBD1 is a possible D gene (6 bases). The CDR3 has 16 amino acids. Germline V CDR1 and CDR2: LNHDA, SQIVND (reference sequence). Trimming pared 3 bases from V and 0 bases from J, leaving 14 bases between. The CDR3 is CASSIVGAAMNTEAFF. In nucleotides, the CDR3 is TGTGCCAGTAGTATCGTGGGGGCCGCGATGAACACTGAAGCTTTCTTT.

The rearrangement uses TRBV6-1 and TRBJ2-2, with D hard to call. The CDR3 runs 13 residues. The germline V gene has CDR1 MNHNS and CDR2 SASEGT. Trimming took 5 bases from V and 0 from J, leaving 4 bases between them. CDR3 in DNA: TGTGCCAGCAGTTATACGAACACCGGGGAGCTGTTTTTT. It codes for CASSYTNTGELFF.

This clone was counted a few times. The rearrangement links TRBV19 to TRBJ1-2; D may be TRBD1 (6 bases). Germline V gives CDR1 LNHDA, CDR2 SQIVND (reference sequence). This CDR3 is built from 13 residues. CDR3: CHRDKSSNYGYTF. The CDR3 bases are TGTCACCGGGACAAATCATCTAACTATGGCTACACCTTC.

V usage is TRBV19 and J usage is TRBJ2-5; D gene unclear. The J call is in doubt because the DNA end fits TRBJ2-7 better. CDR3 length: 14 amino acids. Germline loops: CDR1 LNHDA, CDR2 SQIVND (reference sequence). CDR3 bases: TGTGCCAGTAGTAGCGCGAACAGCTATCACGAGCAGTACTTC. Protein: CASSSANSYHEQYF.

This chain uses TRBV5-4 with TRBJ2-3, with D possibly matching TRBD2 (6 bases). V was trimmed by 4 bases and J by 7 bases, leaving 25 bases between them. The CDR3 is 17 residues long. The germline V gene has CDR1 SGHNT and CDR2 YYREEE (reference sequence). The CDR3 nucleotides read TGTGCCAGCAGCCTCCTGATAGGAGCGGGCACAACGAATACGCAGTATTTT. It translates to CASSLLIGAGTTNTQYF.

CDR3 in DNA: TGTGCCTGGAGCCTCTCGGGGGAGGGGGAGCAGTACTTC. Translation: CAWSLSGEGEQYF. The genes are TRBV30 and TRBJ2-7, with 7 positions matching TRBD2. The ends lost 3 bases at V and 7 bases at J; junction bases unmatched: 9. The CDR3 spans 13 residues. Germline lookup yields CDR1 GTSNPN and CDR2 SVGIG (reference sequence).

This chain uses TRBV6-5 with TRBJ2-7; 7 bases map to TRBD2. Germline assignment: CDR1 MNHEY and CDR2 SVGAGI. V shed 6 bases, J shed 3 bases, and the junction held 8 bases outside the gene matches. The CDR3 spans 14 residues. The CDR3 sequence: CASSTGTTNYEQYF. Here the CDR3 DNA reads TGTGCCAGCAGCACCGGGACTACCAACTACGAGCAGTACTTC.

This chain joins TRBV5-5 and TRBJ2-5, with 12 bases lining up with TRBD1. The V segment lost 0 bases and the J segment 4 bases; nucleotides outside the gene matches: 4. Germline V gives CDR1 SGHKS, CDR2 YYEKEE (reference sequence). This CDR3 has 16 amino acids. The CDR3, as DNA: TGTGCCAGCAGCTTGGGTCGGGACAGGGGGCGAGAGACCCAGTACTTC. It codes for CASSLGRDRGRETQYF.

The V and J genes are TRBV7-9 and TRBJ2-1; 14 bases fit TRBD2. Germline assignment: CDR1 SEHNR and CDR2 FQNEAQ (reference sequence). The length of the CDR3 is 18 residues. J lost 9 bases, V lost 5 bases, and 15 bases had no gene match. In nucleotides, the CDR3 is TGTGCCAGCAGCCCGCGACTAGCGGGGGGGCCCTCGGGGGGTGAGCAGTTCTTC. Protein: CASSPRLAGGPSGGEQFF.

This chain uses TRBV5-4 with TRBJ2-7; 7 bases fit TRBD1. CDR3 length equals 12 residues. Germline loops: CDR1 SGHNT, CDR2 YYREEE (reference sequence). V dropped 3 bases and J dropped 5; count of bases not matched to a gene: 2. CDR3 loop: CASSWGQNEQYF. The CDR3 region has the DNA TGTGCCAGCAGCTGGGGACAGAACGAGCAGTACTTC.